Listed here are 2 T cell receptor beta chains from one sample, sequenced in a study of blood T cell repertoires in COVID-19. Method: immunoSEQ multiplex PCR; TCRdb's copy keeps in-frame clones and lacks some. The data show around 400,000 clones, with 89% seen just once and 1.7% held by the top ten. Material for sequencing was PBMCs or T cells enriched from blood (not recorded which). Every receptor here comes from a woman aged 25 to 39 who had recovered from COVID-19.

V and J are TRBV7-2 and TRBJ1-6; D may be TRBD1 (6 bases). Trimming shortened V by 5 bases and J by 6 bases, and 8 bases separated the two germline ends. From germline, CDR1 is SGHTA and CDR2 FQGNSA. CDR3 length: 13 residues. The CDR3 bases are TGTGCCAGCAGCCAACAGGGTAATTCACCCCTCCACTTT. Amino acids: CASSQQGNSPLHF.

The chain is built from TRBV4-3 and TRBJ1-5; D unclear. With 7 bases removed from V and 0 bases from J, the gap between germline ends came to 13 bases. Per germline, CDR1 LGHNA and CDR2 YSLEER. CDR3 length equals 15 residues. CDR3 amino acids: CASTTDIYSNQPQHF. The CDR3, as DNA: TGCGCCAGCACCACAGACATATATAGCAATCAGCCCCAGCATTTT.